The text below deals with one T cell receptor (beta chain). As yet, its antigen is unknown. This specimen comes from a study of cytomegalovirus exposure and HLA in healthy donors. Study results and caveats: In all likelihood, a cluster of highly shared sequence variants was a sequencing artifact.

This PCR relied on a set of 60 Vbeta primers and 13 Jbeta primers. The repertoire was sequenced with immunoSEQ multiplex PCR; TCRdb's copy has only in-frame clones and lacks some. The data hold 50,000 to 55,000 clones, with about 70% observed a single time. The CDR3 length is 14 residues. V was shortened by 0 bases and J by 5 bases, with 10 bases between the two germline ends. CDR1 is ENHRY and CDR2 is SYGVKD in the germline V gene. The V call is TRBV10-3, the J call TRBJ2-5, with D perhaps matching TRBD2 (5 bases). The source of this sequence is a woman aged 45 to 65 in good health and CMV-seropositive. Sequenced material: PBMCs. This chain's CDR3 is CAISESADFETQYF. The CDR3 bases are TGTGCCATCAGTGAGTCAGCGGATTTTGAGACCCAGTACTTC.